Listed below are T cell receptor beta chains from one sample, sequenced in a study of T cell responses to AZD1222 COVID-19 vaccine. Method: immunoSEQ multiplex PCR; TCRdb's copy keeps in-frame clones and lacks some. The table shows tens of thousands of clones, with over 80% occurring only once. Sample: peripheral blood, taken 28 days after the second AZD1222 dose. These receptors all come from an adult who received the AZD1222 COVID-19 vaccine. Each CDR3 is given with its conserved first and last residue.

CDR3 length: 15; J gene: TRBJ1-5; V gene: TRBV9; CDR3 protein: CASSPGGGLLQPQHF
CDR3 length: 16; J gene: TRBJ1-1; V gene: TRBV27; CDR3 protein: CASSSPIWGRNTEAFF
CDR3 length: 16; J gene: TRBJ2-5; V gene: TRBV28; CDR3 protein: CASSLLASGGLETQYF
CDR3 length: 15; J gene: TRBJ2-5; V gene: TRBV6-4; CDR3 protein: CASSASTSGGETQYF
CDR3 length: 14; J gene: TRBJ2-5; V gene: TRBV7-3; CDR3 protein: CASSLNRGRETQYF
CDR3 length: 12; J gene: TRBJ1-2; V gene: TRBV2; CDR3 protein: CASVQGVYGYTF
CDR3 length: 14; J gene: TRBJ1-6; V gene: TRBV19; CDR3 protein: CASRNHLGNSPLHF
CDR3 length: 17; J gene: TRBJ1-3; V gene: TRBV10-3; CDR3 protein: CAIRLPHPGDSGNTIYF
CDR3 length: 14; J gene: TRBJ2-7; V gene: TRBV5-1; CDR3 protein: CASSRSGYSYEQYF
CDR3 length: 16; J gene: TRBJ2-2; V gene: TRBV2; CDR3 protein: CASSETAGGFAGELFF
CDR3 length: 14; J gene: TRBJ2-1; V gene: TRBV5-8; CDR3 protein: CASSAGLAYNEQFF
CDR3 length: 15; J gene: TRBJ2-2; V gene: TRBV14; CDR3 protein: CASSPSYGTNVELFF
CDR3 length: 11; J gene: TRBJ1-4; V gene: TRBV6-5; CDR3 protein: CASRGREKLFF
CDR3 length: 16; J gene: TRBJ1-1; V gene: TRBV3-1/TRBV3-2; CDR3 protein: CASSQGYRGGNTEAFF
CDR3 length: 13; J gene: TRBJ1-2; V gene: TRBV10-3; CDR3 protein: CAISDRNGDGYTF
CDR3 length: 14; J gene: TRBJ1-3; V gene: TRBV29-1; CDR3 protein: CSATRGNSGNTIYF
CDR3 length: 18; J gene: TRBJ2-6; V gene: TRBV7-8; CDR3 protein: CASSLLVFGGSGANVLTF
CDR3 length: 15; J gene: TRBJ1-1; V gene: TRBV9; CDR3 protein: CASSVVGSRNTEAFF
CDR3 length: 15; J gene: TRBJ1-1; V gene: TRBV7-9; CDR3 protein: CASSQGPDRYTEAFF
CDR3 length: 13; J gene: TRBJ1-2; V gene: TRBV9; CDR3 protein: CASSGDRGHGYTF
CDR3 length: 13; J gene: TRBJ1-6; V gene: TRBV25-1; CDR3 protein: CASRDRASSPLHF
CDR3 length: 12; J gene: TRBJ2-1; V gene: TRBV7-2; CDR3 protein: CASSSSRGPPFF
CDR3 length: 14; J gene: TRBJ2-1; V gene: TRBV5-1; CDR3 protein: CASSGGPGLDEQFF
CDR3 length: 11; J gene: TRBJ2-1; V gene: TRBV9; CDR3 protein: CASGFWNEQFF
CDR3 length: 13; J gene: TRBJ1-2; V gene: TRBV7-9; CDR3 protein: CASSTQGGYGYTF
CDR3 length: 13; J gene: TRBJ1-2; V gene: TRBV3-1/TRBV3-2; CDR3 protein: CASSQERAGGYTF
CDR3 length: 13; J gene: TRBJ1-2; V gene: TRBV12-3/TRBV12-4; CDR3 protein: CASTPGTNYGYTF
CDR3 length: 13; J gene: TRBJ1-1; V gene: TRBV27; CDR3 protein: CASSPRQGNIAFF
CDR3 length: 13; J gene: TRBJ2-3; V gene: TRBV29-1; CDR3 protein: CSEGIQGTDTQYF
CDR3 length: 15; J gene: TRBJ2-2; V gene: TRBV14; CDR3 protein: CASSQVGGATGELFF
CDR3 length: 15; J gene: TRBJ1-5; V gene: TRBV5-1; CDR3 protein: CASSSGQGSNQPQHF
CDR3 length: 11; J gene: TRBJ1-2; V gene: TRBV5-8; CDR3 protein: CASSFSNGYTF
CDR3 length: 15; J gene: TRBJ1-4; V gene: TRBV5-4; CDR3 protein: CASSPGFGTPEKLFF
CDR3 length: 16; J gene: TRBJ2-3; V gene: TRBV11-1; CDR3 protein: CASSLGAGFRTDTQYF
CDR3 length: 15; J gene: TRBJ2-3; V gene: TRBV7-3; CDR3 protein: CASSFSTTGTDTQYF
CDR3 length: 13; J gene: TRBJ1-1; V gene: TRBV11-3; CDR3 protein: CASSTGMNTEAFF
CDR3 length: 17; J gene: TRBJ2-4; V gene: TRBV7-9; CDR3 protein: CASSLPGRGASENIQYF
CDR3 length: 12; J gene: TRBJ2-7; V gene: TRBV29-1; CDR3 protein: CSVAGQPYEQYF
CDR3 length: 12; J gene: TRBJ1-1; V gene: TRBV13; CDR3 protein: CASSQGTAEAFF
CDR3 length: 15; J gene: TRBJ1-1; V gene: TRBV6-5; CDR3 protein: CASGRAGTGGFEAFF
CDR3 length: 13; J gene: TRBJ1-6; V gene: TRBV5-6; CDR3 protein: CASSLSPNSPLHF
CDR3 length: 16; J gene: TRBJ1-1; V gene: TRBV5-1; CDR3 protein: CASSPEGTGLNTEAFF
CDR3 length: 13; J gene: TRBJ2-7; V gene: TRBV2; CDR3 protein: CASSESGGYEQYF
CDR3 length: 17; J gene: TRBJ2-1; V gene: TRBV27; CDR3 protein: CASSLLRTGLTYNEQFF
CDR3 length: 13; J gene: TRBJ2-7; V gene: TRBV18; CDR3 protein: CASSPQGTYEQYF
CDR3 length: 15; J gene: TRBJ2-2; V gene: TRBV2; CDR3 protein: CASSEDRGSTGELFF
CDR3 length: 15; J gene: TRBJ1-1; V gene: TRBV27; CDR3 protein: CASSALTGAAVKAFF
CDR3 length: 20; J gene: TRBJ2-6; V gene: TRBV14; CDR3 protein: CASSQDPGGLRDSGANVLTF
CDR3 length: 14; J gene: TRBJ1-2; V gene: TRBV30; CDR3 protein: CAWKQGARNYGYTF
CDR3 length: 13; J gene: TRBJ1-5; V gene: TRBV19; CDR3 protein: CASGIDKNQPQHF
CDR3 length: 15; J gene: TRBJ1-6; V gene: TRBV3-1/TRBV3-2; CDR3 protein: CASSQGQGRFGALHF
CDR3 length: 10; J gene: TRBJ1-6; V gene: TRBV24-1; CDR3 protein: CATWTSPLHF
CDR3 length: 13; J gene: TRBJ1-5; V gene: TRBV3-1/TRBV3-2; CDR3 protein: CASSLGWDQPQHF
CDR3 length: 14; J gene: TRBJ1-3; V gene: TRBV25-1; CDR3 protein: CASSEERSGNTIYF
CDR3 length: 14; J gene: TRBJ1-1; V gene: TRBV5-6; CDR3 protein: CASSLTGRGTEAFF